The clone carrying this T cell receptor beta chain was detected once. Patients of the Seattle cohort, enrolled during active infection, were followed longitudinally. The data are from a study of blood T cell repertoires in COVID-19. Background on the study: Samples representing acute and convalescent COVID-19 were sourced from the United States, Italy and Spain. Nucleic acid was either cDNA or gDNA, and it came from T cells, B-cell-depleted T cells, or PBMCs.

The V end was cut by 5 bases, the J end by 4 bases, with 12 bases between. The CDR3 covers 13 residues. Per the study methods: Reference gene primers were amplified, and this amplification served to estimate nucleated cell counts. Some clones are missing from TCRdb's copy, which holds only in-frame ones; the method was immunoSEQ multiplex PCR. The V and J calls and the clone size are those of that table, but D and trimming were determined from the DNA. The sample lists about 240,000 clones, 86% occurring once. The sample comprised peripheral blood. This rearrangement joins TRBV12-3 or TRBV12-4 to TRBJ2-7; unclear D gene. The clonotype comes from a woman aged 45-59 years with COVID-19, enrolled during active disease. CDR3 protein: CASSSYSAYEQYF. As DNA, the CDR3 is TGTGCCAGCAGTAGTTACAGTGCTTACGAGCAGTACTTC.